This T cell receptor beta chain was sequenced in a study of graft-versus-host responses after intestinal transplantation. Whole-study context: The recipients all started with anti-thymocyte globulin induction and then took tacrolimus and steroids for 3 to 4 years.

The CDR3 is made up of 18 amino acids. V was pared by 4 bases and J by 4 bases, with 12 bases of the junction left unmatched. Germline V CDR1 and CDR2: SGHRS, YFSETQ. About this clone: The antigen remains unidentified.

TCRdb keeps only in-frame clones here, not all; method: immunoSEQ multiplex PCR. The sample holds tens of thousands of clones, approximately 92% seen once. Study-level points and caveats: GvH clones were found in recipient marrow; some appeared first in ileum or blood.

V and J are TRBV5-1 and TRBJ2-5; 14 bases map to TRBD2. Sequences were derived from unstimulated CD4+ T cells sorted from spleen or lymph node cells, sampled before intestinal transplant. This receptor was taken from a human donor who received an intestinal transplant. DNA for the CDR3: TGCGCCAGCAGCCCGGGACTAGCGGGAGTACCAAATACAGAGACCCAGTACTTC. Translated, it gives CASSPGLAGVPNTETQYF.